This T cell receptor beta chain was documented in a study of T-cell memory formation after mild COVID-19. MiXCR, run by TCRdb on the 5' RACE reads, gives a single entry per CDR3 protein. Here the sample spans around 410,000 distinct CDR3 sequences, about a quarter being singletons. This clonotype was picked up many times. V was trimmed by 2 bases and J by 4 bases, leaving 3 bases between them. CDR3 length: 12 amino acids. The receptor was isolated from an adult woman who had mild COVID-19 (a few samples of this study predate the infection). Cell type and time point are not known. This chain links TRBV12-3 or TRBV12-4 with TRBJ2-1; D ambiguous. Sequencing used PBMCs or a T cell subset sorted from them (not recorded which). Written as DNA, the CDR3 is TGTGCCAGCAGTTTATTTTACAATGAGCAGTTCTTC. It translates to CASSLFYNEQFF.